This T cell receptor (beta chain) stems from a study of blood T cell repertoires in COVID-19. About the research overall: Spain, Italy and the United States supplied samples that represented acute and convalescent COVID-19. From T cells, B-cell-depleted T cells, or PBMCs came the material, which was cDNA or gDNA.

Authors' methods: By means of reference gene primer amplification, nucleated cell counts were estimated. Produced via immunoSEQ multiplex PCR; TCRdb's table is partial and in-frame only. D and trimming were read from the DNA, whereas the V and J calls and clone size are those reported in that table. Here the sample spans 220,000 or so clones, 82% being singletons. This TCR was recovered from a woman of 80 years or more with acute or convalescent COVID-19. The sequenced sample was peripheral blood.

The CDR3 protein is CASSLDREQFF. CDR3 bases: TGTGCCAGCAGCTTGGACCGGGAGCAGTTCTTC. This chain uses TRBV5-4 with TRBJ2-1, with unresolved D. Germline CDR1 SGHNT, CDR2 YYREEE (reference sequence). The germline V and J ends were trimmed by 0 bases and 10 bases, with 5 bases remaining between them. The CDR3 covers 11 residues.